The sample holds many counts of the clone carrying this T cell receptor (beta chain). Its antigen is as yet unknown. These data come from a study of CD8+CD57+ T cells in acquired aplastic anemia. For the study at large: DNA per sorted CD4+ or CD8+ sample ranged roughly 0.18 to 30 ug, averaging 3.2 ug.

Whole-study results and caveats: CD8+ Simpson's diversity showed no significant patient-control difference. Sharing between patients and controls was observed for about 27 CD8+ CDR3 sequences.

TCR beta VDJ and CDR3 profiling used genomic DNA as template. TCRdb reanalysed the reads using MiXCR and keeps one entry per CDR3 protein. The sample records about 160,000 distinct CDR3 sequences, around 48% being singletons. The sequenced patients had an expansion of CD8+CD57+ cells seen by flow cytometry. The junction had 8 bases not matched to a gene; V was cut back by 4 bases and J by 6 bases. This CDR3 is built from 15 residues. The germline V gene encodes CDR1 SGHNT and CDR2 YENEEA. The clonotype originates from a human donor with aplastic anemia. Source material: sorted CD4+, CD8+, or CD8+CD57+ T cells (not recorded which) from PBMCs. This chain connects TRBV11-3 to TRBJ2-1, with TRBD1 matching over 8 bases. The DNA of the CDR3 is TGTGCCAGCAGCTCCGGACAGGGCTTGGGCAATGAGCAGTTCTTC. Residues: CASSSGQGLGNEQFF.